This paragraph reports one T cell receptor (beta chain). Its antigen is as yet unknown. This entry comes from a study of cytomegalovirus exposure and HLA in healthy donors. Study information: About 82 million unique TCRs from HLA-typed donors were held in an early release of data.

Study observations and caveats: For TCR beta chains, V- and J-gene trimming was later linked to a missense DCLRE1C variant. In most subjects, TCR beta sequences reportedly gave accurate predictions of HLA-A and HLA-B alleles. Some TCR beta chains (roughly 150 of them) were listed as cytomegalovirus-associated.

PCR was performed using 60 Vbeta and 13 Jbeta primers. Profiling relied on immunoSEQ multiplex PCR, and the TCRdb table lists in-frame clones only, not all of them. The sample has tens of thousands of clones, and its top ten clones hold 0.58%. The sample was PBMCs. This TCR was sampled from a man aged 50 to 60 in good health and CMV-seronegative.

The CDR3 region is CASSGPGVETQYF. Written as DNA, the CDR3 is TGTGCCAGCAGTGGGCCAGGGGTGGAGACCCAGTACTTC. The chain carries TRBV6-6 and TRBJ2-5; TRBD1 might be the D (6 bases). In germline, CDR1 is MNHNY, CDR2 SVGAGI (reference sequence). The CDR3 length is 13 residues. V gave up 5 bases and J gave up 5 bases, with 12 bases separating them.